This T cell receptor (beta chain) was captured in a study of regulatory T cells in long-lasting Graves disease. Construction of the TCR library relied on RNA isolated from PBMCs. Those enrolled as patients came out of an endocrinology department in Xi'an, China. Note on this clonotype: The antigen is not known.

The CDR3 loop spans 14 amino acids. Germline V CDR1 and CDR2: MGHRA, YSYEKL. Trimming removed 3 bases at V and 1 base at J, with 10 bases between. TCRdb re-analysed the reads in MiXCR, keeping a single row per CDR3 protein. The table has 1,000 to 1,500 distinct CDR3 sequences, 45% to 65% seen once. Overall study findings and caveats: When disease was persistent, TRBV28, TRBJ1-2 and TRBJ2-5 were the favored segments. TCR diversity was lower in persistent Graves' patients than in newly diagnosed ones.

The chain has TRBV4-1 and TRBJ2-7, with a possible D match to TRBD1 (6 bases). Sequences were derived from peripheral blood mononuclear cells (PBMCs), sampled with antithyroid drug treatment, in newly diagnosed or persistent Graves disease (not recorded which). This sequence was found in a female donor with Graves disease. The CDR3: CASSHRDISYEQYF. CDR3 in DNA: TGCGCCAGCAGCCACCGGGACATTTCCTACGAGCAGTACTTC.